This TCR beta chain came from a study of vaccination and CD4 T cells after COVID-19. Cultured CD4+ T-cell DNA underwent Oncomine TCR Beta short-read sequencing. The template was genomic DNA from cultured CD4+ T cells. TCRdb recomputed calls from the PCR reads with MiXCR, one row per CDR3 protein. The sample holds 5,800 or so distinct CDR3 sequences, approximately 31% seen once. This CDR3 is built from 14 residues. Trimming removed 6 bases from V and 6 bases from J, with 14 bases in between. Germline values: CDR1 MDHEN, CDR2 SYDVKM. In regard to this clonotype: Its target is not known.

Indicated treatment: roughly ten-day PBMC culture with coronavirus spike peptide pools or control peptides (ViraFEST assay). From the unexposed donor, CD4+ T cells were collected ahead of the COVID-19 pandemic (2011-2018). This chain links TRBV28 with TRBJ2-2, with D unresolved. The receptor's source is a human donor in good health. Sequenced: CD4+ T cells from blood, cultured in vitro. CDR3 residues: CASRNPGRAGELFF. CDR3 in DNA: TGTGCCAGCAGGAACCCGGGTAGGGCCGGGGAGCTGTTTTTT.